These T cell receptor beta chains were read from a single sample in a study of T cells in Graves' hyperthyroidism and ophthalmopathy. One entry per CDR3 protein results from TCRdb running MiXCR on the multiplex PCR reads. The table lists about 400,000 distinct CDR3 sequences, approximately 16% of them singletons, with roughly 19% in the top ten. The sample was blood. Every receptor here comes from a woman aged 60 to 75 with Graves' ophthalmopathy. Both conserved end residues are part of each CDR3. Each record gives: D gene, J gene, V gene, clone size, CDR3 protein, CDR3 DNA. The D gene is left open where the match is weak. Some rows have no size entry. The others give once, few or many, or a class for an expanded clone.

>NA|TRBJ2-7|TRBV12-3/TRBV12-4|few
CASRGRGQGYEQYF
TGTGCCAGCAGAGGAAGAGGCCAGGGTTACGAGCAGTACTTC
>NA|TRBJ2-6|TRBV5-1|NA
CASSLEAGAGANVLTF
TGCGCCAGCAGCCTAGAGGCGGGCGCCGGGGCCAACGTCCTGACTTTC
>NA|TRBJ2-3|TRBV7-9|many
CASSFTLATFSTDTQYF
TGTGCCAGCAGCTTTACCCTAGCGACCTTCAGCACAGATACGCAGTATTTT
>TRBD2|TRBJ2-3|TRBV19|NA
CASSGLAGSLRADTQYF
TGTGCCAGTAGCGGACTAGCGGGATCCTTGAGGGCAGATACGCAGTATTTT
>TRBD1|TRBJ2-3|TRBV20-1|many
CSARRGRRGTDTQYF
TGCAGTGCCAGAAGGGGGCGCAGGGGCACAGATACGCAGTATTTT
>NA|TRBJ2-2|TRBV20-1|many
CSASRRATGELFF
TGCAGTGCTAGTCGCAGGGCCACCGGGGAGCTGTTTTTT
>NA|TRBJ2-2|TRBV30|many
CAWNKEGELFF
TGTGCCTGGAATAAGGAGGGGGAGCTGTTTTTT
>NA|TRBJ2-2|TRBV6-1|NA
CASSEVPTGPGELFF
TGTGCCAGCAGTGAGGTCCCTACAGGGCCCGGGGAGCTGTTTTTT
>NA|TRBJ1-4|TRBV2|many
CASSERVGNEKLFF
TGTGCCAGCAGTGAAAGGGTCGGGAATGAAAAACTGTTTTTT
>TRBD2|TRBJ2-1|TRBV12-3/TRBV12-4|many
CASSLGLAGPRSYNEQFF
TGTGCCAGCAGTTTAGGACTAGCGGGACCGCGATCTTACAATGAGCAGTTCTTC
>NA|TRBJ2-2|TRBV12-3/TRBV12-4|many
CASSPANGHPFANTGELFF
TGTGCCAGCAGCCCCGCGAACGGACACCCGTTCGCGAACACCGGGGAGCTGTTTTTT
>NA|TRBJ2-5|TRBV28|NA
CASSLPRQETQYF
TGTGCCAGCAGTCTCCCCCGGCAAGAGACCCAGTACTTC
>NA|TRBJ2-1|TRBV7-9|many
CASSSQGTDEQFF
TGTGCCAGCAGCTCCCAGGGGACCGATGAGCAGTTCTTC
>NA|TRBJ1-2|TRBV10-3|many
CAINSPGGFGYTF
TGTGCCATCAACTCGCCTGGGGGGTTTGGCTACACCTTC
>TRBD1|TRBJ1-1|TRBV3-1|many
CASSPGQGAQAFF
TGTGCCAGCAGCCCCGGACAGGGGGCGCAGGCTTTCTTT
>NA|TRBJ1-5|TRBV12-3/TRBV12-4|many
CASSLRGRGRQPQHF
TGTGCCAGCAGTTTAAGAGGCAGGGGACGACAGCCCCAGCATTTT
>TRBD2|TRBJ2-5|TRBV2|many
CASEGSGRAGETQYF
TGTGCCAGTGAGGGGAGCGGGAGGGCCGGAGAGACCCAGTACTTC
>NA|TRBJ2-2|TRBV19|NA
CASSVARNTGELFF
TGTGCCAGTAGTGTGGCGAGGAACACCGGGGAGCTGTTTTTT
>NA|TRBJ2-3|TRBV12-3/TRBV12-4|few
CASSPKLDTQCF
TGTGCCAGCAGCCCCAAACTAGATACGCAGTGTTTT
>NA|TRBJ2-1|TRBV7-9|many
CASSLAQTGARSYNEQFF
TGTGCCAGCAGCTTAGCGCAGACCGGGGCGCGGTCCTACAATGAGCAGTTCTTC
>NA|TRBJ1-1|TRBV5-1|few
CASSRPDGNTEAFF
TGCGCCAGCAGCCGGCCGGACGGGAACACTGAAGCTTTCTTT
>NA|TRBJ2-1|TRBV28|many
CASSFRGSFNEQFF
TGTGCCAGCAGTTTCCGGGGATCTTTCAATGAGCAGTTCTTC
>TRBD1|TRBJ1-6|TRBV28|many
CASSSQGQGWGSPLHF
TGTGCCAGCAGTTCCCAGGGACAGGGTTGGGGATCACCCCTCCACTTT
>TRBD1|TRBJ2-6|TRBV5-1|NA
CASSSSGTGVSGANVLTF
TGCGCCAGCAGCTCCTCCGGGACAGGGGTGTCCGGGGCCAACGTCCTGACTTTC
>NA|TRBJ2-7|TRBV27|NA
CASSLSATSGEQYF
TGTGCCAGCAGTTTATCCGCGACATCGGGCGAGCAGTACTTC
>NA|TRBJ1-2|TRBV27|many
CASSLKGTYGYTF
TGTGCCAGCAGTTTAAAGGGGACCTATGGCTACACCTTC
>TRBD1|TRBJ2-7|TRBV28|many
CASREPGQTSYEQYF
TGTGCCAGCAGGGAGCCGGGACAGACCTCCTACGAGCAGTACTTC
>TRBD2|TRBJ2-1|TRBV5-1|NA
CASSPIGTSGYNEQFF
TGCGCCAGCAGCCCCATCGGGACTAGCGGATACAATGAGCAGTTCTTC
>TRBD2|TRBJ2-1|TRBV7-9|many
CASSLRLGLADSHSYNEQFF
TGTGCCAGCAGCCTAAGGTTGGGGCTAGCGGATTCTCACTCCTACAATGAGCAGTTCTTC
>NA|TRBJ2-6|TRBV7-9|few
CASSFTGHGANVLTF
TGTGCCAGCAGCTTTACGGGGCACGGGGCCAACGTCCTGACTTTC
>NA|TRBJ2-5|TRBV5-6|many
CASSPGTHQETQYF
TGTGCCAGCAGTCCCGGGACCCACCAAGAGACCCAGTACTTC
>NA|TRBJ2-3|TRBV30|many
CAWTSSTDTQYF
TGTGCCTGGACTTCTAGCACAGATACGCAGTATTTT
>NA|TRBJ2-1|TRBV6-1|few
CASSPTLVGSAQFF
TGTGCCAGCAGCCCTACCCTGGTCGGGTCAGCGCAGTTCTTC
>NA|TRBJ2-2|TRBV6-1|NA
CASSLRGGGKSNTGELFF
TGTGCCAGCAGCCTGAGGGGAGGCGGAAAATCGAACACCGGGGAGCTGTTTTTT
>TRBD2|TRBJ2-1|TRBV20-1|few
CSARLAGNLNEQFF
TGCAGTGCCAGACTAGCGGGAAATCTCAATGAGCAGTTCTTC
>TRBD1|TRBJ2-1|TRBV19|NA
CASSIGTEYNEQFF
TGTGCCAGTAGTATCGGGACAGAATACAATGAGCAGTTCTTC
>NA|TRBJ2-7|TRBV10-3|NA
CAISLKAEEQYF
TGTGCCATCAGCCTCAAGGCGGAAGAGCAGTACTTC
>NA|TRBJ2-2|TRBV6-1|few
CASRKGQAGTGELFF
TGTGCCAGCAGGAAAGGACAGGCGGGAACCGGGGAGCTGTTTTTT
>NA|TRBJ1-1|TRBV11-2|few
CASSLNSNTEAFF
TGTGCCAGCAGCTTAAACTCGAACACTGAAGCTTTCTTT
>TRBD1|TRBJ2-1|TRBV27|many
CASSLFTGVAEQFF
TGTGCCAGCAGTTTATTTACAGGGGTGGCTGAGCAGTTCTTC
>NA|TRBJ1-6|TRBV20-1|many
CSASPTLQGAGSPLHF
TGCAGTGCTAGTCCGACATTACAGGGTGCTGGTTCACCCCTCCACTTT
>TRBD1|TRBJ2-7|TRBV20-1|few
CSAQADRASYEQYF
TGCAGTGCTCAGGCCGACAGGGCTTCCTACGAGCAGTACTTC
>NA|TRBJ2-7|TRBV20-1|many
CSANRDSYEQYF
TGCAGTGCTAACCGGGACTCCTACGAGCAGTACTTC
>NA|TRBJ2-7|TRBV7-2|many
CASTSSGREQYF
TGTGCCAGCACAAGTTCCGGGCGGGAGCAGTACTTC
>NA|TRBJ2-1|TRBV12-3/TRBV12-4|few
CASSSLERSSNEQFF
TGTGCCAGCAGTTCATTAGAGCGGTCCAGCAATGAGCAGTTCTTC
>TRBD2|TRBJ2-2|TRBV7-9|many
CASSLTSGRAGELFF
TGTGCCAGCAGCTTAACTAGCGGGAGAGCCGGGGAGCTGTTTTTT
>NA|TRBJ2-2|TRBV7-9|NA
CASSLVGTPTELFF
TGTGCCAGCAGCTTAGTCGGGACACCTACGGAGCTGTTTTTT
>TRBD1|TRBJ2-5|TRBV10-3|NA
CAIRETGGGETQYF
TGTGCCATCAGAGAGACAGGGGGTGGGGAGACCCAGTACTTC